The T cell receptor beta chain under discussion was sequenced for a study of blood T cells in healthy people across ages. General observations from the study: Donor CMV infection status was unknown, possibly confounding age-related changes in expanded clonotypes. PBMCs were not sorted, which prevented a conclusive comparison of naive versus antigen-experienced cells.

With regard to this clonotype: The antigen is undetermined.

Sample-barcoded 5' priming and a J-beta primer mix drove a second PCR of roughly 6 to 12 cycles. Each cDNA was tagged by a template-switch adaptor containing 12 random nucleotides. The study obtained at least 2.5 million CDR3-containing paired-end reads from every sample. TCRdb itself ran the 5' RACE reads through MiXCR, one entry per CDR3 protein. Of around 1,900,000 distinct CDR3 sequences listed, approximately 40% are singletons. Germline CDR1 and CDR2: LGHDT and YNNKEL (reference sequence). CDR3 length: 16 amino acids. J lost 8 bases, V lost 4 bases, and 10 bases had no gene match. The sequenced material came from blood. The sequence was collected from a human donor in good health. The V gene is TRBV3-1, the J gene TRBJ2-1, with 11 positions matching TRBD2. The CDR3 nucleotides are TGTGCCAGCAGCCTTGCGTCCACTAGCGGGAGTGATGAGCAGTTCTTC. This codes for CASSLASTSGSDEQFF.